Sequencing of this T cell receptor (beta chain) was carried out in a study of molecular identifiers for immune sequencing clone quantification. In the study overall: Naive CD8 RNA (approximately 20,000 or 100,000 cells) was divided into five aliquots, with four sequenced.

Making the bulk TCR libraries relied on previously described methods and listed TCR primers. Each CDR3 protein is one row after TCRdb ran MiXCR on the PCR reads. The data show about 500,000 distinct CDR3 sequences, 25% seen once. Naive CD8 libraries were made from about 20,000 to 1,000,000 sorted cells, and they used 10%, 30% or 50% RNA. Based on a CD8+CD4-CCR7+CD45RA+ profile, naive CD8 T cells were sorted. The sequence derives from a human donor in good health. Some libraries in this study had Jurkat cell RNA spiked in. The sample taken for sequencing was naive CD8+ T cells from blood, with Jurkat cell RNA spiked in. The subset is: FACS-sorted CD8+CD4-CCR7+CD45RA+ naive T cells.

The CDR3, as DNA: TGTGCCAGCGGCCTAGGACTTGGATACGAGCAGTACTTC. Its translation: CASGLGLGYEQYF. The rearrangement joins TRBV7-2 to TRBJ2-7; weak D call: TRBD2 (5 bases). V shed 8 bases and J shed 4 bases, with 15 bases lying between them. Germline assignment: CDR1 SGHTA and CDR2 FQGNSA. CDR3 length: 13 amino acids.